The 16 T cell receptor gamma chains presented below share a single source sample, sequenced in a study of gamma-delta chains in newborns, infants, children. TCRdb reanalysed the reads via CATT. The sample contains about 1,200 gamma-chain clones, roughly 2.7% of which appear only once. The specimen was blood. The receptor set was obtained from a child who was a newborn, infant or young child, either healthy, febrile or measles-vaccinated (not recorded which).

On this clone: The protein given by TCRdb reflects a much larger clone and differs at residue 3 from this DNA's translation, likely from a read error; the protein shown is the DNA's translation. This sequence joins TRGV2 and TRGJ1 or TRGJ2. Germline-derived CDR1 and CDR2 are EGSNGY and YDSYNSKV. The CDR3 is 11 residues long. CDR3 nucleotides: TGTGCCGCCTGGGACGGGGATAAGAAACTCTTT. It codes for CAAWDGDKKLF.

Note on this clone: TCRdb shows a much larger clone's protein in place of this DNA's translation, and the two differ at residue 4, likely through a read error; the protein shown is translated from the DNA. The chain uses TRGV8 and TRGJ1 or TRGJ2. The V gene's germline CDR1 is VENAVY and CDR2 YDSYNSRV. CDR3 length equals 13 residues. Unmatched junction bases numbered 14, after V lost 9 bases and J lost 6 bases. In DNA form, the CDR3 reads TGTGCCACCCGGGTCCTCTTATTTTATAAGAAACTCTTT. Protein: CATRVLLFYKKLF.

This clone was observed a handful of times. Translating this DNA gives a protein that differs at residue 13 from the TCRdb one, which belongs to a much larger clone; a read error is likely, and the protein shown is this translation. The V and J genes are TRGV2 and TRGJP2. Germline V gene data show CDR1 as EGSNGY and CDR2 as YDSYNSKV. The CDR3 sequence is 16 residues long. In nucleotides, the CDR3 is TGTGCCACCTGGGACGGAGGGGATAGTAGTGATTGGACCAAGACGTTT. Translating gives CATWDGGDSSDWTKTF.

Details on this clone: Relative to the germline gene, one junction end is altered; a read error may explain this. The V gene is TRGV9, the J gene TRGJ1 or TRGJ2. This CDR3 has 13 amino acids. Germline values: CDR1 GITISATS, CDR2 ISYDGTV (reference sequence). The CDR3 DNA follows: TGCGCCTTGTGGGGGCCGGAATATTATAAGAAACTCTTT. This encodes CALWGPEYYKKLF.

This clone has only a few counts. The protein TCRdb gives is from a much larger clone and does not agree with this DNA's translation at residue 5, likely a read error; the protein shown here comes from the DNA. This rearrangement joins TRGV9 to TRGJ1 or TRGJ2. The germline V gene encodes CDR1 GITISATS and CDR2 ISYDGTV (reference sequence). There are 14 residues in the CDR3. This CDR3 is CALWGVQVGYKKLF. Written as DNA, the CDR3 is TGTGCCTTGTGGGGGGTGCAGGTGGGTTATAAGAAACTCTTT.

About this clone itself: TCRdb attributes to this sequence the protein of a much larger clone, which differs from the DNA translation at residue 7; a read error is likely, and the protein displayed is translated from the DNA. The V gene is TRGV3, the J gene TRGJ1 or TRGJ2. The germline V gene has CDR1 VTNTFY and CDR2 YDVSTARD (reference sequence). With 5 bases clipped from V and 7 bases from J, the junction kept 11 bases outside the gene matches. The CDR3 has 13 residues. The CDR3 here is CATWARWSYKKLF. The CDR3, as DNA: TGTGCCACCTGGGCCCGCTGGTCGTATAAGAAACTCTTT.

This clone was seen more than once but under ten times. A far larger clone is off by one base, so a read error is likely. The chain has TRGV3 and TRGJP2. This CDR3 comprises 17 residues. Germline V gives CDR1 VTNTFY, CDR2 YDVSTARD (reference sequence). For the CDR3, the DNA is TGTGCCACCTGGGACAGGACCGGTGGTAGTAGTGATCGGATCAAGACGTTT. This codes for CATWDRTGGSSDRIKTF.

This clone appeared a few times. The protein recorded in TCRdb matches a much larger clone and deviates from this DNA's translation at residue 5, suggesting a read error; the protein here is obtained by translating the DNA. V and J are TRGV9 and TRGJP. The V and J ends lost 5 bases and 9 bases, in that order; junction bases with no gene match: 1. This CDR3 spans 13 amino acids. CDR1 GITISATS and CDR2 ISYDGTV come from the germline V gene (reference sequence). CDR3 in amino acids: CALWGLGKKIKVF. Written as DNA, the CDR3 is TGTGCCTTGTGGGGGTTGGGCAAAAAAATCAAGGTATTT.

In this sample, this clone turned up a few times. TCRdb assigns this DNA the protein of a much larger clone, which departs from its translation at residue 11; this likely reflects a read error, and the protein shown comes from translating the DNA. The V and J genes are TRGV9 and TRGJP. The germline V gene has CDR1 GITISATS and CDR2 ISYDGTV (reference sequence). The CDR3 has 16 amino acids. CDR3 region: CALWEVRELGRKIKVF. CDR3 DNA sequence: TGTGCCTTGTGGGAGGTGCGGGAGTTGGGCAGAAAAATCAAGGTATTT.

This clone was counted between two and nine times. TCRdb shows a much larger clone's protein in place of this DNA's translation, and the two differ at residue 11, likely through a read error; the protein shown is translated from the DNA. V gene TRGV9 combines with J gene TRGJP. The CDR3 runs to 13 residues. Germline V gives CDR1 GITISATS, CDR2 ISYDGTV (reference sequence). The CDR3 DNA reads as TGTGCCTTGTGGGAGTTGGGCAAAAAAATCACGGTATTT. Its translation: CALWELGKKITVF.

A few counts support this clone. This likely reflects a read error, since a far larger clone is one base away. Additional DNA sequences in this sample encode the identical CDR3. The V call is TRGV2, the J call TRGJ1 or TRGJ2. Germline CDR1 and CDR2: EGSNGY and YDSYNSKV. Trimming cost V 0 bases and J 2 bases; bases outside gene matches: 4. This CDR3 region has 14 residues. CDR3 residues: CATWDGPYYYKKLF. CDR3 DNA sequence: TGTGCCACCTGGGACGGGCCATATTATTATAAGAAACTCTTT.

This clone has only a few counts. The mismatch at residue 13 between this DNA's translation and the TCRdb protein of a much larger clone likely reflects a read error; the protein shown is translated from the DNA. The chain joins TRGV9 to TRGJP. Germline CDR1 reads GITISATS; CDR2 reads ISYDGTV (reference sequence). The CDR3 sequence is 16 residues long. The CDR3 is CALWDPQELGKKTKVF. The CDR3 nucleotides are TGTGCCTTGTGGGACCCACAAGAGTTGGGCAAAAAAACCAAGGTATTT.

With regard to this clone: At one end, the junction sequence differs from germline, possibly due to a read error. The CDR3 loop reads CAFWEVQVVVGEQIKVF. In nucleotides, the CDR3 is TGTGCCTTCTGGGAGGTGCAGGTAGTGGTGGGCGAACAGATAAAGGTCTTT. This chain connects TRGV9 to TRGJ1 or TRGJ2. Germline-derived CDR1 and CDR2 are GITISATS and ISYDGTV (reference sequence). This CDR3 has 17 amino acids.

About this clone itself: This DNA's translation differs at residue 6 from TCRdb's protein, which comes from a much larger clone; a read error is likely, and the protein shown is translated from the DNA. Other DNA sequences within the sample encode an identical CDR3. The V and J genes are TRGV9 and TRGJP. The CDR3 is 15 amino acids. Germline CDR1 reads GITISATS; CDR2 reads ISYDGTV (reference sequence). V was pared by 3 bases and J by 6 bases, with 2 bases of the junction left unmatched. The CDR3 nucleotides read TGTGCCTTGTGGGAGATAGAGTTGGGCAAAAAAATCAAGGTATTT. Translation gives CALWEIELGKKIKVF.

Worth noting for this clone: A single base is all that separates this from a far larger clone, so a read error is likely. Additional DNA sequences in this sample encode the identical CDR3. The CDR3 bases are TGCGCCACCTGGGATTATTATAAGAAACTCTTT. Amino acid sequence: CATWDYYKKLF. This sequence joins TRGV8 and TRGJ1 or TRGJ2. The germline CDR1 and CDR2 sequences are VENAVY and YDSYNSRV. The CDR3 is 11 amino acids.

In this sample, this clone turned up a few times. The TCRdb protein, from a much larger clone, departs from this DNA's translation at residue 8, likely by read error; the protein shown derives from the DNA. The genes are TRGV9 and TRGJP. The germline V gene encodes CDR1 GITISATS and CDR2 ISYDGTV (reference sequence). This CDR3 has 15 residues. This chain's CDR3 is CALWEDESGKKIKVF. CDR3 DNA sequence: TGTGCCTTGTGGGAGGATGAGTCGGGCAAAAAAATCAAGGTATTT.